A selection of T cell receptor beta chains follows, all from one sample in a study of CD8 T cells in ankylosing spondylitis. One entry per CDR3 protein, called by TCRdb with MiXCR from the 5' RACE reads. The sample shows roughly 300,000 distinct CDR3 sequences, roughly 8% of them seen only once. The specimen was blood, either unsorted or a sorted T cell fraction (not recorded which). These receptors came from a male donor with ankylosing spondylitis. CDR3s include the opening cysteine and the closing phenylalanine or tryptophan. A D gene is named only where the DNA matches it firmly. Only some rows state a clone size, as once, few, many or a class for expanded clones.

j_call clone_size v_call d_call cdr3_aa cdr3_nt
TRBJ2-7 NA TRBV6-5 NA CASSYWARGSSYEQYF TGTGCCAGCAGTTACTGGGCCCGGGGAAGTTCCTACGAGCAGTACTTC
TRBJ2-1 many TRBV12-3/TRBV12-4 NA CASSFRGYEQFF TGTGCCAGCAGTTTCAGGGGCTATGAGCAGTTCTTC
TRBJ2-7 NA TRBV14 NA CASSQGRVSYEQYF TGTGCCAGCAGCCAAGGAAGGGTCAGCTACGAGCAGTACTTC
TRBJ1-5 few TRBV20-1 NA CSARDLWGNRPQHF TGCAGTGCTAGAGACCTGTGGGGGAATCGGCCCCAGCATTTT
TRBJ1-2 NA TRBV29-1 NA CSVEDREGSYYTF TGCAGCGTTGAAGATCGGGAGGGCAGTTACTACACCTTC
TRBJ2-5 few TRBV12-3/TRBV12-4 NA CASSLSPQETQYF TGTGCCAGCAGTTTAAGCCCCCAAGAGACCCAGTACTTC
TRBJ2-5 NA TRBV12-3/TRBV12-4 NA CASRDKAGPGETQYF TGTGCCAGCAGAGATAAAGCGGGTCCAGGGGAGACCCAGTACTTC
TRBJ1-2 few TRBV6-2/TRBV6-3 NA CASSYAAYEGYTF TGTGCCAGCAGTTACGCGGCCTATGAGGGCTACACCTTC
TRBJ2-1 few TRBV29-1 TRBD2 CSVESPLAGGTNEQFF TGCAGCGTTGAATCCCCGCTAGCGGGAGGGACCAATGAGCAGTTCTTC
TRBJ1-1 medium-sized TRBV29-1 NA CSVAQTNTEAFF TGCAGCGTTGCCCAGACGAACACTGAAGCTTTCTTT
TRBJ1-1 NA TRBV11-1 NA CASSLEVSTEAFF TGTGCCAGCAGCTTAGAAGTATCCACTGAAGCTTTCTTT
TRBJ2-1 NA TRBV14 TRBD2 CASSLYNLAGHEQFF TGTGCCAGCAGCCTCTACAATCTAGCGGGCCATGAGCAGTTCTTC
TRBJ2-1 many TRBV5-1 TRBD2 CASSLELATYNEQFF TGCGCCAGCAGCTTGGAACTAGCGACCTACAATGAGCAGTTCTTC